The entry that follows covers one T cell receptor (beta chain) sequence. Its specificity is not known. This sample was included in a study of T cell responses to AZD1222 COVID-19 vaccine. Points from the study as a whole: Vaccination with two AZD1222 doses was followed by a rise in Spike-specific TCR breadth and depth. Baseline seropositives among AZD1222 recipients totaled only five or six. Clonal diversity may have been underestimated in mostly white British donors. Sampling captured repertoires only after the peak T cell response.

The table came from immunoSEQ multiplex PCR; TCRdb's copy has only in-frame clones and leaves some out. The sample lists about 110,000 clones; roughly nine tenths were seen once. V was pared by 7 bases and J by 6 bases, with 16 bases between. Germline V gene data show CDR1 as MNHEY and CDR2 as SMNVEV (reference sequence). This CDR3 spans 14 amino acids. The chain carries TRBV27 and TRBJ2-1; D gene ambiguous. Sequenced here: peripheral blood, sampled on day 0 of AZD1222 vaccination. The sequence derives from an adult in good health. The CDR3 DNA reads as TGTGCCAGCACCTACCGGGTTCACCCCAATGAGCAGTTCTTC. This sequence encodes CASTYRVHPNEQFF.